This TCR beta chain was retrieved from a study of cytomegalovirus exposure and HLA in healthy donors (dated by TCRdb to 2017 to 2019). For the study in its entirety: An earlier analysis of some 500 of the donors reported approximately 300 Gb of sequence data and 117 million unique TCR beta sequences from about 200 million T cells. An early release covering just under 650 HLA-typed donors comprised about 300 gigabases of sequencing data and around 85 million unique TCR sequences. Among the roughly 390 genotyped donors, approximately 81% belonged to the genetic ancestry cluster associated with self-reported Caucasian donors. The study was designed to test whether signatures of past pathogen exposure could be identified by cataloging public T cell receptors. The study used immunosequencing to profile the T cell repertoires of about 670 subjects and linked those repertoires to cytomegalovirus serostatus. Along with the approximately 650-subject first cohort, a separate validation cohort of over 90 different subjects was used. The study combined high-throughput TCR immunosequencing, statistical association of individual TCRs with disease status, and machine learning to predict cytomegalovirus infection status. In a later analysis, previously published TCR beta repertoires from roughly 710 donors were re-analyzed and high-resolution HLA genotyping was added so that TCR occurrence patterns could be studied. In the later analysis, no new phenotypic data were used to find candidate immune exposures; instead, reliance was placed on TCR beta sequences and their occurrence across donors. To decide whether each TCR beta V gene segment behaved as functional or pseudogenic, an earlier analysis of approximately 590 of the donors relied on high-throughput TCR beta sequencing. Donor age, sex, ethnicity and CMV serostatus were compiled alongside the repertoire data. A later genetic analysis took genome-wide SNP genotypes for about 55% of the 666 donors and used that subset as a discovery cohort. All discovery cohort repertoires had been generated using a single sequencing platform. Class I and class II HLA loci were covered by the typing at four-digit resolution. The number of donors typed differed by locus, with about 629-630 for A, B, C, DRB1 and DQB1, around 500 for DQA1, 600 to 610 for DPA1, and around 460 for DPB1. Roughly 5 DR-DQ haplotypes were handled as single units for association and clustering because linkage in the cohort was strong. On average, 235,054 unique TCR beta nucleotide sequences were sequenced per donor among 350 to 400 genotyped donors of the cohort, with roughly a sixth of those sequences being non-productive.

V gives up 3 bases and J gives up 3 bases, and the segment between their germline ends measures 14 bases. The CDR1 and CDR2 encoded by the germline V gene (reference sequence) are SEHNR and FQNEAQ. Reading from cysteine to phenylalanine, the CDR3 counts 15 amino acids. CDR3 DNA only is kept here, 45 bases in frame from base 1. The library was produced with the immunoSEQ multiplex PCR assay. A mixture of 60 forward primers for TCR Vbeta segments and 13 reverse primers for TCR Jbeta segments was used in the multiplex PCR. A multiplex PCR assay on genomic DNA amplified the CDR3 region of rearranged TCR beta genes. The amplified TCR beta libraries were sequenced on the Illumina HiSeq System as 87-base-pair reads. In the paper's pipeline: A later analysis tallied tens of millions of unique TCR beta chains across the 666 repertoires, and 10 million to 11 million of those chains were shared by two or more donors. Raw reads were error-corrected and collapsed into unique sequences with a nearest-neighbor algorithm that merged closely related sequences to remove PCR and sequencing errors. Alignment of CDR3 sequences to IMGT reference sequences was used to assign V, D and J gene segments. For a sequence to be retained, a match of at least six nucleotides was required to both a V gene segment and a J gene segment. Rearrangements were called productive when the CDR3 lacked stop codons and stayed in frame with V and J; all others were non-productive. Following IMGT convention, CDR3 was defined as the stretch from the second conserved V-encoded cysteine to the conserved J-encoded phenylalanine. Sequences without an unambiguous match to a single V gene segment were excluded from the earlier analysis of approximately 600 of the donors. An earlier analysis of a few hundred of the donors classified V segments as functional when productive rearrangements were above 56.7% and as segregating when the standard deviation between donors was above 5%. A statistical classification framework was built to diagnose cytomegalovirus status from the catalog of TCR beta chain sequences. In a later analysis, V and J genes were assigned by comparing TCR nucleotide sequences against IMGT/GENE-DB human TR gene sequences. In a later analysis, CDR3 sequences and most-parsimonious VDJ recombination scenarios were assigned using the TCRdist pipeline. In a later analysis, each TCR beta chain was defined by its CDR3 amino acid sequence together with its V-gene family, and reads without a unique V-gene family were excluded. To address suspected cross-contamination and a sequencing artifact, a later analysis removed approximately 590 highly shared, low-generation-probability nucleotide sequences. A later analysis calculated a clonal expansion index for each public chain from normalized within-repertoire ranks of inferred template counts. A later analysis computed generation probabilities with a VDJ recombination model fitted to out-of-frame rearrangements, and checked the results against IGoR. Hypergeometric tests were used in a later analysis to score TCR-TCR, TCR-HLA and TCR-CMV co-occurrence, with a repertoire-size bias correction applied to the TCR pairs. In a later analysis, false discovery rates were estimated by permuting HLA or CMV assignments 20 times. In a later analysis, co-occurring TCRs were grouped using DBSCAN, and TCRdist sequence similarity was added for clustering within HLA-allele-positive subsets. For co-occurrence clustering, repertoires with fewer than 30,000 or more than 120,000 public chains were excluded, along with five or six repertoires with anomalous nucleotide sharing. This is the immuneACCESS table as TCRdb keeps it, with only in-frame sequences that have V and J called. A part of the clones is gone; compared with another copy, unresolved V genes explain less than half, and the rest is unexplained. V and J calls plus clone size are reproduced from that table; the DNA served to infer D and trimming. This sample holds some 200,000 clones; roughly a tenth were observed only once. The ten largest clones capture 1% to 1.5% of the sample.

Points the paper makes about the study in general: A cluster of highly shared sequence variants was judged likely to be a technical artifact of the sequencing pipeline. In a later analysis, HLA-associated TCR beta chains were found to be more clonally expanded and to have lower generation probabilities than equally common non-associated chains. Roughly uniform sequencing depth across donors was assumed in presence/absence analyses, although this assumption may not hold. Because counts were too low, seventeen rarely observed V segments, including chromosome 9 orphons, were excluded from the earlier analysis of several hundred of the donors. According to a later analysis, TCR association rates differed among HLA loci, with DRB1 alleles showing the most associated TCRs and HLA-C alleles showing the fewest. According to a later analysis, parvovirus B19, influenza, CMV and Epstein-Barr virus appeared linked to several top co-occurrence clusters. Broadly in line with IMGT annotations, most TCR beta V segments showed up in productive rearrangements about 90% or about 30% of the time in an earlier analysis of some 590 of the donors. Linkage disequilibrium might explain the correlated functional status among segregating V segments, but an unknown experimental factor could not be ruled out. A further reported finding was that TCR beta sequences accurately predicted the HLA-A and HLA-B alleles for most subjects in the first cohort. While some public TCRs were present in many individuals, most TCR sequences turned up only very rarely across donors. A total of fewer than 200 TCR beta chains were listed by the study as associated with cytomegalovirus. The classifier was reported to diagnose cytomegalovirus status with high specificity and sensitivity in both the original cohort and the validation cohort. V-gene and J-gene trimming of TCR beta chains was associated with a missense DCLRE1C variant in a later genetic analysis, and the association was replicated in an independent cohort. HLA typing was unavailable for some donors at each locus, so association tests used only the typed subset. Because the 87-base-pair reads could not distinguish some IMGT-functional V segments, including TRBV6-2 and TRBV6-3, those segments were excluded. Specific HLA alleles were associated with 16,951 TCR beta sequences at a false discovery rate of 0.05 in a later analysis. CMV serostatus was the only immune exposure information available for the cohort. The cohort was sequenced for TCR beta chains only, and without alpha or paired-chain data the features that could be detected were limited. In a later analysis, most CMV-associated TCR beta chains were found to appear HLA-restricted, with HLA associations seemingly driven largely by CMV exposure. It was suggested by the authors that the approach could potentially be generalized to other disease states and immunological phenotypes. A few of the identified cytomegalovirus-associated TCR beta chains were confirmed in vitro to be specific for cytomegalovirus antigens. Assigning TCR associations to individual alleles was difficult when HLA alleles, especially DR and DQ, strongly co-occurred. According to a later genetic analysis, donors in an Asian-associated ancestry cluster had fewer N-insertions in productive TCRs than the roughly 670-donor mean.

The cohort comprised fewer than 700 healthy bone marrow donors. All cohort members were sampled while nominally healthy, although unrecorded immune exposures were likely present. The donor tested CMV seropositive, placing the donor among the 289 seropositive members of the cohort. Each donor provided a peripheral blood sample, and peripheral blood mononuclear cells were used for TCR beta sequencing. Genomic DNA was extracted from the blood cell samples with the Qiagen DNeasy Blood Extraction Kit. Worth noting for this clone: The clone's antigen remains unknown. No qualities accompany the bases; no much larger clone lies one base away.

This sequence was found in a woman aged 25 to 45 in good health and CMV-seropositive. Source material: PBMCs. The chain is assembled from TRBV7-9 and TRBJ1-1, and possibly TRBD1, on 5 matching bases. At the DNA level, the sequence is TGTGCCAGCAGCTTGGCAGGGTTAAGGGACACTGAAGCTTTCTTT. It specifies CASSLAGLRDTEAFF.